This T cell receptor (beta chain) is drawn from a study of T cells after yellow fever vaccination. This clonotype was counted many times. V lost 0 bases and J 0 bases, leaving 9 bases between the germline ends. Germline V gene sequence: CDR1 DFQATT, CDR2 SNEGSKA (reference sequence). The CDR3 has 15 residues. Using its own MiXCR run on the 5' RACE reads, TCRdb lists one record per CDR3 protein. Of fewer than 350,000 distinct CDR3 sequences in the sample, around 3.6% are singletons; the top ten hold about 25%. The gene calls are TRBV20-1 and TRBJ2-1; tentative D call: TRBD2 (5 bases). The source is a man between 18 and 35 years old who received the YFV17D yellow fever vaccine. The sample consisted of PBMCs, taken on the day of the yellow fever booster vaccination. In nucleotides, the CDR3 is TGCAGTGCTAGAGATGTGGGGAGCTCCTACAATGAGCAGTTCTTC. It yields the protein CSARDVGSSYNEQFF.